This T cell receptor beta chain came from a study of siplizumab effects on memory and regulatory T cells. Assay: immunoSEQ multiplex PCR; the TCRdb copy retains only in-frame clones and omits some. The table records 100,000 or so clones, 92% of them present only once. The germline gives CDR1 MDHEN, CDR2 SYDVKM. V was shortened by 2 bases and J by 5 bases, with 6 bases between the two germline ends. CDR3 length: 13 residues. The clonotype comes from a human donor in good health. V and J are TRBV28 and TRBJ2-2, with unresolved D. Sequenced input: Tregs sorted from blood. The CDR3 loop is CASSLVGTGELFF. The CDR3 DNA reads as TGTGCCAGCAGTTTAGTGGGTACCGGGGAGCTGTTTTTT.